This T cell receptor beta chain comes out of a study of Graves' ophthalmopathy and Graves' hyperthyroidism. Ophthalmopathy donors were characterized by moderate-to-severe activity, CAS of at least 3, NOSPECS of at least 4, and duration under 3 months. Germline loops: CDR1 KGHDR, CDR2 SFDVKD. Trimming took 7 bases from V and 4 from J, leaving 16 bases between them. The length of the CDR3 is 14 residues. Study-wide findings and caveats: Appearing in blood as well were most expanded thyroid clonotypes above 0.001 frequency.

As the template, RNA transcripts were used to amplify TCR beta CDR3 regions. HTBI primers primed a first-round RT-PCR, and a second-round multiplex PCR followed. Each CDR3 protein gets one entry after TCRdb re-called the multiplex PCR reads with MiXCR. The sample has more than 45,000 distinct CDR3 sequences, 50% seen once. Concerning this clonotype: Its specificity is unknown.

This TCR derives from an adult man with Graves' ophthalmopathy. This chain uses TRBV24-1 with TRBJ2-7; D remains unclear. The sequenced sample consisted of peripheral blood. CDR3 sequence (DNA): TGTGCCACCAGCCCCGGTGGCCCGGCTTACGAGCAGTACTTC. This encodes CATSPGGPAYEQYF.